This T cell receptor beta chain was documented in a study of cytomegalovirus exposure and HLA in healthy donors. CDR3 size: 17 residues. V was pared by 5 bases and J by 1 base, with 11 bases of the junction left unmatched. Germline-derived CDR1 and CDR2 are MNHEY and SMNVEV (reference sequence). The primer mix had 60 Vbeta and 13 Jbeta primers. TCRdb keeps only in-frame clones here, not all; method: immunoSEQ multiplex PCR. In the table there are about 170,000 clones, around 75% of which are singletons. Material for sequencing was PBMCs. The clonotype was recovered from a male donor in good health and CMV-seronegative. The chain carries TRBV27 and TRBJ2-3, with 8 bases fitting TRBD2. The CDR3 spells CASSRLSIGGGTDTQYF. For the CDR3, the DNA is TGTGCCAGCAGTCGACTTAGTATCGGGGGGGGCACAGATACGCAGTATTTT.